This T cell receptor beta chain was recovered during a study of blood T cell repertoires in COVID-19. On the study more broadly: The origin of the acute and convalescent COVID-19 samples was the United States, Italy and Spain. The analysed material was cDNA or gDNA that came from T cells, B-cell-depleted T cells, or PBMCs.

TCRdb keeps only in-frame clones here, not all; method: immunoSEQ multiplex PCR. The sample holds about 240,000 clones, about 83% seen once. Germline V gene data show CDR1 as SGHVS and CDR2 as FNYEAQ. The CDR3 is made up of 14 amino acids. Trimming took 4 bases from V and 0 from J, leaving 9 bases between them. Sample: peripheral blood. The V call is TRBV7-6, the J call TRBJ1-1; possible D gene TRBD1, 6 bases. This TCR was sampled from a man at least 80 years old with acute or convalescent COVID-19. The CDR3 region is CASSSRGLNTEAFF. The CDR3 region has the DNA TGTGCCAGCAGCTCCAGGGGATTGAACACTGAAGCTTTCTTT.